A selection of T cell receptor beta chains follows, all from one sample in a study of T cell responses to AZD1222 COVID-19 vaccine. Assay used: immunoSEQ multiplex PCR; TCRdb lists only in-frame clones, some missing. The table records 90,000 to 150,000 clones, roughly 84% of them present only once. This specimen was peripheral blood, taken on day 0 of AZD1222 vaccination. These receptors came from an adult in good health. Both conserved end residues are part of each CDR3. A D gene is named only where the DNA matches it firmly. The size field is filled for only some rows; it gives once, few, many or a size class.

v_call: TRBV11-1; clone_size: -; j_call: TRBJ1-2; d_call: TRBD1; cdr3_aa: CASSLLGTGVGYTF; cdr3_nt: TGTGCCAGCAGCCTCCTAGGGACAGGGGTCGGCTACACCTTC
v_call: TRBV6-5; clone_size: -; j_call: TRBJ1-5; d_call: -; cdr3_aa: CATGAGRNSNQPQHF; cdr3_nt: TGTGCCACCGGGGCAGGACGAAATAGCAATCAGCCCCAGCATTTT
v_call: TRBV12-3/TRBV12-4; clone_size: -; j_call: TRBJ1-2; d_call: -; cdr3_aa: CASGTYGYTF; cdr3_nt: TGTGCCAGCGGCACCTATGGCTACACCTTC
v_call: TRBV18; clone_size: -; j_call: TRBJ1-1; d_call: -; cdr3_aa: CASSPRDKQNTEAFF; cdr3_nt: TGTGCCAGCTCACCACGGGACAAGCAGAACACTGAAGCTTTCTTT
v_call: TRBV13; clone_size: -; j_call: TRBJ1-6; d_call: TRBD1; cdr3_aa: CASSRGQGYSPLHF; cdr3_nt: TGTGCCAGCAGCCGAGGACAGGGTTATTCACCCCTCCACTTT
v_call: TRBV7-2; clone_size: -; j_call: TRBJ2-7; d_call: -; cdr3_aa: CASSLIWGQYEQYF; cdr3_nt: TGTGCCAGCAGCTTAATCTGGGGTCAATACGAGCAGTACTTC
v_call: TRBV19; clone_size: -; j_call: TRBJ1-5; d_call: TRBD1; cdr3_aa: CASTGEAYSNQPQHF; cdr3_nt: TGTGCCAGCACAGGGGAAGCATATAGCAATCAGCCCCAGCATTTT
v_call: TRBV23-1; clone_size: -; j_call: TRBJ2-4; d_call: -; cdr3_aa: CASSQSPGSKLAKNIQYF; cdr3_nt: TGCGCCAGCAGTCAATCCCCCGGGAGCAAGTTAGCCAAAAACATTCAGTACTTC
v_call: TRBV5-6; clone_size: -; j_call: TRBJ1-3; d_call: -; cdr3_aa: CASSLNWVSGNTIYF; cdr3_nt: TGTGCCAGCAGCTTGAACTGGGTCTCTGGAAACACCATATATTTT
v_call: TRBV11-2; clone_size: -; j_call: TRBJ1-1; d_call: -; cdr3_aa: CASSLAHTEAFF; cdr3_nt: TGTGCCAGCAGCTTAGCCCACACTGAAGCTTTCTTT
v_call: TRBV7-9; clone_size: few; j_call: TRBJ2-5; d_call: -; cdr3_aa: CATTSNQETQYF; cdr3_nt: TGTGCCACGACTAGTAACCAAGAGACCCAGTACTTC
v_call: TRBV30; clone_size: -; j_call: TRBJ2-5; d_call: -; cdr3_aa: CAWSVGRITQETQYF; cdr3_nt: TGTGCCTGGAGTGTAGGGCGGATTACGCAAGAGACCCAGTACTTC
v_call: TRBV28; clone_size: -; j_call: TRBJ2-6; d_call: -; cdr3_aa: CASTSGANVLTF; cdr3_nt: TGTGCCAGCACATCTGGGGCCAACGTCCTGACTTTC
v_call: TRBV6-5; clone_size: -; j_call: TRBJ1-1; d_call: -; cdr3_aa: CASSYNVETQAFF; cdr3_nt: TGTGCCAGCAGTTACAATGTGGAGACCCAAGCTTTCTTT
v_call: TRBV7-2; clone_size: -; j_call: TRBJ2-3; d_call: -; cdr3_aa: CASSLGLTGHINF; cdr3_nt: TGTGCCAGCAGCTTGGGACTCACGGGGCACATCAATTTT
v_call: TRBV5-1; clone_size: -; j_call: TRBJ2-1; d_call: -; cdr3_aa: CASSLGGGHNEQFF; cdr3_nt: TGCGCCAGCAGCTTAGGCGGGGGCCACAATGAGCAGTTCTTC
v_call: TRBV3-1/TRBV3-2; clone_size: -; j_call: TRBJ2-4; d_call: -; cdr3_aa: CASSRGVGLAKNIQYF; cdr3_nt: TGTGCCAGCAGCCGGGGTGTCGGGCTAGCCAAAAACATTCAGTACTTC
v_call: TRBV3-1/TRBV3-2; clone_size: -; j_call: TRBJ1-3; d_call: -; cdr3_aa: CASSQVGRAGNTIYF; cdr3_nt: TGTGCCAGCAGCCAAGTTGGCAGGGCAGGAAACACCATATATTTT
v_call: TRBV18; clone_size: -; j_call: TRBJ2-5; d_call: TRBD2; cdr3_aa: CASSPRDSGVRETQYF; cdr3_nt: TGTGCCAGCTCACCACGGGATAGCGGGGTTCGAGAGACCCAGTACTTC
v_call: TRBV2; clone_size: -; j_call: TRBJ2-7; d_call: -; cdr3_aa: CASSEVRQTGEQYF; cdr3_nt: TGTGCCAGCAGCGAGGTGCGGCAGACGGGGGAGCAGTACTTC
v_call: TRBV6-5; clone_size: once; j_call: TRBJ1-2; d_call: -; cdr3_aa: CASSQQGGGNGYTF; cdr3_nt: TGTGCCAGCAGTCAACAGGGTGGAGGAAATGGCTACACCTTC
v_call: TRBV27; clone_size: once; j_call: TRBJ2-7; d_call: TRBD2; cdr3_aa: CASTPSGGHISYEQYF; cdr3_nt: TGTGCCAGCACCCCTAGCGGGGGTCACATCTCCTACGAGCAGTACTTC
v_call: TRBV11-3; clone_size: -; j_call: TRBJ2-1; d_call: TRBD1; cdr3_aa: CASSTGDKQFF; cdr3_nt: TGTGCCAGCAGTACAGGGGACAAGCAGTTCTTC
v_call: TRBV7-2; clone_size: -; j_call: TRBJ2-3; d_call: -; cdr3_aa: CASSLGPGRPGTDTQYF; cdr3_nt: TGTGCCAGCAGCTTAGGACCTGGGCGGCCTGGAACAGATACGCAGTATTTT
v_call: TRBV24-1; clone_size: -; j_call: TRBJ1-5; d_call: -; cdr3_aa: CATSNSNQPQHF; cdr3_nt: TGTGCCACCAGCAATAGCAATCAGCCCCAGCATTTT
v_call: TRBV9; clone_size: -; j_call: TRBJ2-1; d_call: -; cdr3_aa: CASSVVGQNNEQFF; cdr3_nt: TGTGCCAGCAGCGTAGTGGGGCAGAACAATGAGCAGTTCTTC
v_call: TRBV5-6; clone_size: -; j_call: TRBJ1-2; d_call: -; cdr3_aa: CASSLGQDYGYTF; cdr3_nt: TGTGCCAGCAGCTTGGGCCAGGACTATGGCTACACCTTC
v_call: TRBV7-2; clone_size: -; j_call: TRBJ2-2; d_call: -; cdr3_aa: CASSLVAATNTGELFF; cdr3_nt: TGTGCCAGCAGCTTAGTGGCGGCTACGAACACCGGGGAGCTGTTTTTT
v_call: TRBV21-1; clone_size: -; j_call: TRBJ2-7; d_call: -; cdr3_aa: CASSKALRVAGGIYEQYF; cdr3_nt: -
v_call: TRBV10-2; clone_size: -; j_call: TRBJ2-6; d_call: -; cdr3_aa: CASSDGLPSGANVLTF; cdr3_nt: TGCGCCAGCAGTGATGGACTTCCCTCTGGGGCCAACGTCCTGACTTTC
v_call: TRBV3-1/TRBV3-2; clone_size: once; j_call: TRBJ1-4; d_call: -; cdr3_aa: CASSPGEKLFF; cdr3_nt: TGTGCCAGCAGCCCTGGTGAAAAACTGTTTTTT
v_call: TRBV3-1/TRBV3-2; clone_size: -; j_call: TRBJ2-4; d_call: -; cdr3_aa: CASSQVGASAKNIQYF; cdr3_nt: TGTGCCAGCAGCCAAGTGGGAGCGAGCGCCAAAAACATTCAGTACTTC
v_call: TRBV5-5; clone_size: many; j_call: TRBJ1-1; d_call: -; cdr3_aa: CASSYRAENTEAFF; cdr3_nt: TGTGCCAGCAGTTATAGGGCGGAGAACACTGAAGCTTTCTTT
v_call: TRBV14; clone_size: -; j_call: TRBJ2-7; d_call: -; cdr3_aa: CASSQVYGGGEQYF; cdr3_nt: TGTGCCAGCAGCCAAGTTTATGGGGGTGGCGAGCAGTACTTC
v_call: TRBV12-5; clone_size: -; j_call: TRBJ1-1; d_call: TRBD1; cdr3_aa: CASGLRQGSLNTEAFF; cdr3_nt: TGTGCTAGTGGTTTACGACAGGGCAGCCTGAACACTGAAGCTTTCTTT
v_call: TRBV28; clone_size: -; j_call: TRBJ1-1; d_call: TRBD1; cdr3_aa: CASSPPGQGNTEAFF; cdr3_nt: TGTGCCAGCAGCCCCCCGGGACAGGGGAACACTGAAGCTTTCTTT
v_call: TRBV7-2; clone_size: few; j_call: TRBJ2-7; d_call: TRBD1; cdr3_aa: CASSFRDSSYEQYF; cdr3_nt: TGTGCCAGCAGCTTCCGGGACAGCTCCTACGAGCAGTACTTC
v_call: TRBV6-2/TRBV6-3; clone_size: once; j_call: TRBJ1-5; d_call: -; cdr3_aa: CASSLAGQPQHF; cdr3_nt: TGTGCCAGCAGCCTAGCGGGTCAGCCCCAGCATTTT
v_call: TRBV28; clone_size: -; j_call: TRBJ2-3; d_call: -; cdr3_aa: CASCRAPEGTDTQYF; cdr3_nt: TGTGCCAGCTGCCGGGCCCCAGAGGGCACAGATACGCAGTATTTT
v_call: TRBV6-1; clone_size: -; j_call: TRBJ1-2; d_call: TRBD1; cdr3_aa: CASSEDRGRALSGYTF; cdr3_nt: TGTGCCAGCAGTGAAGACAGGGGCCGGGCACTTTCTGGCTACACCTTC
v_call: TRBV7-9; clone_size: -; j_call: TRBJ1-2; d_call: -; cdr3_aa: CASSLDTQLYGYTF; cdr3_nt: TGTGCCAGCAGCTTAGACACCCAACTATATGGCTACACCTTC
v_call: TRBV6-2/TRBV6-3; clone_size: -; j_call: TRBJ1-1; d_call: -; cdr3_aa: CASSYGLWGLWGAFF; cdr3_nt: TGTGCCAGCAGTTACGGGCTGTGGGGGCTGTGGGGAGCTTTCTTT
v_call: TRBV5-6; clone_size: -; j_call: TRBJ1-3; d_call: -; cdr3_aa: CASSLRRGMTGNTIYF; cdr3_nt: TGTGCCAGCAGCTTGCGGCGGGGCATGACTGGAAACACCATATATTTT
v_call: TRBV6-1; clone_size: -; j_call: TRBJ2-7; d_call: TRBD2; cdr3_aa: CASSDPSGGGYEQYF; cdr3_nt: TGTGCCAGCAGTGACCCTTCGGGGGGGGGCTACGAGCAGTACTTC
v_call: TRBV2; clone_size: few; j_call: TRBJ2-3; d_call: -; cdr3_aa: CASRGDNTDTQYF; cdr3_nt: TGTGCCAGCAGGGGAGACAACACAGATACGCAGTATTTT
v_call: TRBV15; clone_size: -; j_call: TRBJ2-7; d_call: -; cdr3_aa: CATSREGPPSYEQYF; cdr3_nt: TGTGCCACCAGCAGAGAGGGGCCACCCTCCTACGAGCAGTACTTC
v_call: TRBV3-1/TRBV3-2; clone_size: -; j_call: TRBJ1-4; d_call: TRBD1; cdr3_aa: CASSQGQENEKLFF; cdr3_nt: TGTGCCAGCAGCCAGGGACAGGAGAATGAAAAACTGTTTTTT
v_call: TRBV18; clone_size: -; j_call: TRBJ2-7; d_call: -; cdr3_aa: CASSALQGRDEQYF; cdr3_nt: TGTGCCAGCTCAGCGTTACAGGGGAGGGACGAGCAGTACTTC
v_call: TRBV19; clone_size: many; j_call: TRBJ1-2; d_call: -; cdr3_aa: CASSIDPSNYGYTF; cdr3_nt: TGTGCCAGTAGTATAGACCCCAGTAACTATGGCTACACCTTC